This T cell receptor (beta chain) emerged from a study of graft-versus-host responses after intestinal transplantation (TCRdb year 2021). With respect to the entire study: The transplants that recipients got were multivisceral, liver-intestinal, or isolated intestinal. Every recipient was given anti-thymocyte globulin induction, followed by 2 to 4 years of maintenance tacrolimus and steroids. After intestinal transplantation, graft-versus-host and host-versus-graft alloreactive T cell clones were followed in the graft, circulation and bone marrow using bulk TCR-beta CDR3 sequencing. To identify alloreactive clones, pre-transplant mixed lymphocyte reaction products were sequenced and compared with unstimulated pre-transplant donor and recipient T cells. Of the roughly 23 intestinal transplant recipients enrolled in the cohort, one of whom was a retransplant, 3 patients without pretransplant specimens were excluded. Donor T cell macrochimerism was defined as a peak of at least 4% donor T cells among recipient peripheral blood mononuclear cells. Samples from a few later patients were sequenced in-house on an Illumina MiSeq with MiXCR processing rather than by the commercial service.

The CDR3 goes from the cysteine to the phenylalanine over 16 residues. Only the CDR3 part of the read is kept: 48 bases, read in frame from the first base. Taken from the germline V gene, the CDR1 and CDR2 loops are KGHSY and FQNENV. V is pared back by 0 bases and J by 4 bases, with 15 bases lying between the germline termini. Comments on this clone: No cognate antigen has been identified for it. Per-base quality was not reported, and no clone a single base away is much larger than it.

Dithiothreitol, EDTA incubations and collagenase D digestion were used to isolate intraepithelial and lamina propria lymphocytes from graft specimens. Serial intestinal graft biopsy specimens collected up to 600 days after transplant underwent bulk TCR-beta sequencing. On the study overall, not on this receptor specifically: High GvH to HvG T cell clonal ratios were observed in the allografts of patients with donor T cell macrochimerism. Early after transplant, peak levels of circulating GvH clones were associated with declines in HvG clones. The relatively low number and heterogeneity of intestinal transplant patients limited the conclusions. GvH clones were detected in recipient bone marrow, and some appeared earlier in ileal mucosa or blood, consistent with an intestinal mucosal origin.

Libraries were made using the immunoSEQ multiplex PCR assay. For most patients, genomic DNA was subjected to high-throughput TCR-beta CDR3 sequencing by Adaptive Biotechnologies. The study's processing was this. TCR sequencing data were retrieved from Adaptive's ImmunoSEQ software for more than 15 patients, whereas a few other patients were processed with MiXCR and VDJtools. CDR3 nucleotide sequences shared by donor and recipient were removed because the origin of these sequences could not be assigned. Alloreactive clones required at least 2-fold expansion over unstimulated cells and minimum CFSE-low frequency of 0.002% (template counts) or 0.001% (read counts). Clones were considered mappable if detected in sequenced pre-transplant spleen, lymph node, or MLR CFSE-low populations of the donor or recipient. Cumulative frequency of alloreactive clones was calculated as a percentage of all sequences weighted by copy number. Entries here come from immuneACCESS through TCRdb and include only in-frame sequences with V and J called. Some clones fail to appear in such tables; in the studies checked, an unresolved V gene covers under half of the shortfall, and the cause of the remainder is unknown. The V and J calls and clone size come from that table; D and trimming were worked out from the DNA. This sample lists about 1,800 clones; about 90% were detected once. Approximately 7% of the sample is in the top ten clones.

This TCR came from a human patient who received an intestinal transplant, so some T cells may come from the graft donor. The input for sequencing was ileum tissue, taken 356 days after intestinal transplantation. Recombination connected TRBV16 to TRBJ1-2; too little of a D gene remains to name it. The DNA is TGTGCCAGCAGCCAATCGATGTCCCGAGATTTCTATGGCTACACCTTC. Its protein is CASSQSMSRDFYGYTF.